What follows are 15 T cell receptor beta chains derived from one specimen sequenced in a study of blood T cell repertoires in COVID-19. Clones were read by immunoSEQ multiplex PCR, and TCRdb kept only the in-frame ones, dropping some. Of hundreds of thousands of clones listed, 75% to 90% were seen once; the top ten hold 2% to 3%. The sequencing sample was made of PBMCs or T cells enriched from blood (not recorded which). The receptors come from a young woman who had recovered from COVID-19.

A remark on this clone: A junction boundary mismatches the germline segment, possibly from a read error. V usage is TRBV2 and J usage is TRBJ1-1; possibly TRBD1 for D (5 bases). The CDR3 runs to 13 residues. Germline CDR1 reads SNHLY; CDR2 reads FYNNEI. The CDR3, as DNA: TGTGCCACCAGTTCAACCAGGGACACTGAAGCTTTCTTT. Encoded protein: CATSSTRDTEAFF.

The J gene is TRBJ2-5, the V gene TRBV3-1 (or the pseudogene TRBV3-2); TRBD2 aligns across 7 bases. V lost 0 bases and J lost 5; bases outside the gene matches: 6. From germline, CDR1 is LGHDT and CDR2 YNNKEL (reference sequence). This CDR3 has 15 amino acids. In DNA, the CDR3 is TGTGCCAGCAGCCAAGATCCGGGAGCGGGGGAGACCCAGTACTTC. This codes for CASSQDPGAGETQYF.

The CDR3 here is CASSVTGTKETQYF. The CDR3 DNA reads as TGCGCCAGCAGCGTAACCGGGACAAAAGAGACCCAGTACTTC. The V and J genes are TRBV5-1 and TRBJ2-5; TRBD1 might be the D (6 bases). The V gene lost 4 bases and the J gene lost 3 bases, with 13 bases spanning the gap. The germline CDR1 and CDR2 sequences are SGHRS and YFSETQ. There are 14 residues in the CDR3.

The chain recombines TRBV21-1 with TRBJ2-3; TRBD2 reflects the table's D call only, with no check against the DNA. TRBV21-1 represents a pseudogene. The CDR3 consists of 19 residues. CDR3: CASSKGGASGGSSTDTQYF. CDR3 sequence (DNA): TGTGCCAGCAGCAAGGGTGGAGCTAGCGGGGGATCTAGCACAGATACGCAGTATTTT.

The V call is TRBV7-9, the J call TRBJ1-2; D is possibly TRBD1 (5 bases). The CDR3 totals 12 residues. V shed 5 bases and J shed 7 bases, with 11 bases lying between them. Germline CDR1 is SEHNR and CDR2 is FQNEAQ (reference sequence). The CDR3 nucleotides are TGTGCCAGCAGCCCACAGGAGGGTGGCTACACCTTC. It translates to CASSPQEGGYTF. Variable domain in full (rest from reference TRBV7-9 and TRBJ1-2): DTGVSQNPRHKITKRGQNVTFRCDPISEHNRLYWYRQTLGQGPEFLTYFQNEAQLEKSRLLSDRFSAERPKGSFSTLEIQRTEQGDSAMYLCASSPQEGGYTFGSGTRLTVV.

V usage is TRBV2 and J usage is TRBJ1-6, with 7 bases identical to TRBD1. CDR1 and CDR2 (germline): SNHLY, FYNNEI. The CDR3 is made up of 16 amino acids. Trimming at V came to 4 bases and at J to 6 bases, leaving 9 bases not matched to a gene. The CDR3 sequence: CASSVPTGNPNSPLHF. The CDR3 coding sequence is TGTGCCAGCAGTGTCCCGACAGGGAACCCTAATTCACCCCTCCACTTT.

The rearrangement uses TRBV7-9 and TRBJ1-1; 7 nucleotides agree with TRBD1. Per germline, CDR1 SEHNR and CDR2 FQNEAQ (reference sequence). V lost 4 bases and J lost 4; bases outside the gene matches: 3. This CDR3 has 13 residues. DNA of the CDR3: TGTGCCAGCAGCTCAGGGGGGAGCACTGAAGCTTTCTTT. It codes for CASSSGGSTEAFF.

The genes are TRBV18 and TRBJ1-5; a weak D match, TRBD1 (5 bases). V lost 1 base and J 4 bases, leaving 17 bases between the germline ends. CDR1 and CDR2 (germline): KGHSH, LQKENI. This CDR3 has 17 residues. CDR3 coding DNA: TGTGCCAGCTCACCACGGGGGGGACGAGGAGAGAATCAGCCCCAGCATTTT. This encodes CASSPRGGRGENQPQHF.

V is TRBV3-1 (or the pseudogene TRBV3-2) and J is TRBJ1-2; D is unclear. The CDR3 spans 12 residues. Per germline, CDR1 LGHDT and CDR2 YNNKEL (reference sequence). Trimming removed 0 bases at V and 7 bases at J, with 6 bases between. The CDR3 DNA sequence: TGTGCCAGCAGCCAAGAACGGTCTGGCTACACCTTC. Amino acids: CASSQERSGYTF.

This chain uses TRBV10-3 with TRBJ1-5, with 7 bases fitting TRBD1. With V trimmed by 3 bases and J by 3 bases, 14 bases remained unmatched. Germline assignment: CDR1 ENHRY and CDR2 SYGVKD. The CDR3 consists of 18 residues. The CDR3 here is CAISDVLATGSPNQPQHF. The CDR3 bases are TGTGCCATCAGTGATGTATTAGCGACAGGGTCCCCCAATCAGCCCCAGCATTTT.

This chain uses TRBV3-1 (or the pseudogene TRBV3-2) with TRBJ1-6; perhaps TRBD1 as D (5 bases). Germline V CDR1 and CDR2: LGHDT, YNNKEL (reference sequence). The CDR3 is made up of 14 amino acids. With 2 bases removed from V and 10 bases from J, the gap between germline ends came to 12 bases. The CDR3 DNA follows: TGTGCCAGCAGCCAAACAACGCGGGACTCACCCCTCCACTTT. Protein: CASSQTTRDSPLHF.

The chain has TRBV4-1 and TRBJ1-4; 7 nucleotides line up with TRBD1. J was trimmed by 2 bases and V by 0 bases; bases with no gene match: 12. The V gene's germline CDR1 is MGHRA and CDR2 YSYEKL. This CDR3 region has 19 residues. The CDR3 here is CASSQDLSPQGVTNEKLFF. The DNA for the CDR3 is TGCGCCAGCAGCCAAGATCTCAGTCCCCAGGGGGTTACTAATGAAAAACTGTTTTTT.

The chain carries TRBV11-3 and TRBJ2-1; TRBD1 is a possible D gene (5 bases). The CDR3 contains 14 residues. V was shortened by 5 bases and J by 2 bases, with 10 bases between the two germline ends. Germline values: CDR1 SGHNT, CDR2 YENEEA. CDR3 sequence: CASSPYRTYNEQFF. In DNA form, the CDR3 reads TGTGCCAGCAGCCCGTACAGGACCTACAATGAGCAGTTCTTC.

This chain connects TRBV12-3 or TRBV12-4 to TRBJ2-3; no clear D gene. This CDR3 has 12 amino acids. Trimming pared 3 bases from V and 6 bases from J, leaving 7 bases between. The CDR3 sequence is CASSLSPDTQYF. CDR3 DNA sequence: TGTGCCAGCAGTTTGTCCCCTGATACGCAGTATTTT.

The chain uses TRBV12-5 and TRBJ2-3, with a tentative D call TRBD2 (5 bases). The CDR3 extends over 14 amino acids. V dropped 2 bases and J dropped 0 bases, with 6 bases sitting between them. Per germline, CDR1 LGHNT and CDR2 FRNRAP. The CDR3 region is CASGLRGSTDTQYF. Written as DNA, the CDR3 is TGTGCTAGTGGTTTGCGCGGGAGCACAGATACGCAGTATTTT.